These 9 T cell receptor beta chains originate from one sample sequenced in a study of T cell repertoires in cytomegalovirus infection. Which antigens these TCRs recognize remains unknown. MiXCR, applied by TCRdb to the reads, yields one record per CDR3 protein. The profile shows about 60,000 distinct CDR3 sequences, roughly a fifth of them singletons. The sample in question was CD8+ T cells from cultured PBMCs, obtained from culture after CMV antigen stimulation. The receptors were sampled from a human donor in good health (CMV status not recorded). Some clones in this sample may be carry-over from other donors' samples.

This chain joins TRBV4-3 and TRBJ2-1; D may be TRBD2 (6 bases). The CDR3 loop spans 14 amino acids. CDR1 LGHNA and CDR2 YSLEER come from the germline V gene. Trimming cost V 4 bases and J 9 bases, with 16 bases left between them. CDR3 DNA sequence: TGCGCCAGCAGCCCCCAGTCAGGAGCGGGTGAGCAGTTCTTC. Protein sequence: CASSPQSGAGEQFF.

On this clonotype: This may be a read error, as it is one base from a much larger clone. The V and J genes are TRBV27 and TRBJ1-1; D uncertain. CDR1 and CDR2 from the germline V gene are MNHEY and SMNVEV (reference sequence). Trimming removed 9 bases at V and 1 base at J, with 12 bases between. There are 13 residues in the CDR3. CDR3 amino acids: CASSWPENTEAFF. The CDR3 bases are TGTGCCAGTTCCTGGCCAGAGAACACTGAAGCTTTCTTT.

The rearrangement links TRBV7-2 to TRBJ2-1, with D maybe TRBD2 (5 bases). V lost 2 bases to trimming and J lost 0 bases, with 11 bases between them. The CDR3 spans 16 residues. Germline assignment: CDR1 SGHTA and CDR2 FQGNSA. CDR3 loop: CASSLSSRGSYNEQFF. In DNA, the CDR3 is TGTGCCAGCAGCTTAAGTAGTCGGGGCTCCTACAATGAGCAGTTCTTC. The full variable domain, in which reference TRBV7-2 and TRBJ2-1 provide the parts outside the CDR3, is GAGVSQSPSNKVTEKGKDVELRCDPISGHTALYWYRQSLGQGLEFLIYFQGNSAPDKSGLPSDRFSAERTGGSVSTLTIQRTQQEDSAVYLCASSLSSRGSYNEQFFGPGTRLTVL.

A few counts support this clonotype. The chain uses TRBV27 and TRBJ2-2; D not certain. The ends were cut back, 7 bases at V and 4 bases at J, with 13 bases in the middle. Germline V CDR1 and CDR2: MNHEY, SMNVEV (reference sequence). The CDR3 totals 14 residues. The CDR3 spells CASKAGYFTGELFF. The CDR3 coding sequence is TGTGCCAGCAAAGCCGGCTACTTCACCGGGGAGCTGTTTTTT.

The chain uses TRBV28 and TRBJ1-1; D is possibly TRBD1 (5 bases). Trimming left V 6 bases short and J 6 bases short, with 11 bases between. This CDR3 has 12 amino acids. Looked up from germline, CDR1 is MDHEN and CDR2 is SYDVKM. CDR3 sequence: CASSGMGAEAFF. In nucleotides, the CDR3 is TGTGCCAGCAGCGGGATGGGGGCTGAAGCTTTCTTT.

This chain uses TRBV7-2 with TRBJ1-1; D remains ambiguous. The V gene's germline CDR1 is SGHTA and CDR2 FQGNSA. Trimming removed 1 base at V and 1 base at J, with 4 bases between. The CDR3 covers 13 residues. CDR3 in DNA: TGTGCCAGCAGCTTAGTTAAGAACACTGAAGCTTTCTTT. As protein: CASSLVKNTEAFF.

The chain links TRBV5-1 to TRBJ1-1; 7 nucleotides match TRBD1. The CDR3 runs to 15 residues. Germline V gene data show CDR1 as SGHRS and CDR2 as YFSETQ. Unmatched junction bases numbered 9, after V lost 0 bases and J lost 7 bases. The CDR3 coding sequence is TGCGCCAGCAGCTTGGACCTGACAGGGAAGGGTGAAGCTTTCTTT. This sequence encodes CASSLDLTGKGEAFF.

The CDR3 DNA reads as TGTGCCAGCAGTTACACTGATACCTACGAGCAGTACTTC. It translates to CASSYTDTYEQYF. The genes are TRBV6-2 or TRBV6-3 and TRBJ2-7; D not resolved. V lost 2 bases and J lost 2, with 7 bases in between. CDR1 MNHEY and CDR2 SVGEGT come from the germline V gene. CDR3 length: 13 residues.

This clonotype was picked up a small number of times. V is TRBV12-5 and J is TRBJ1-5; D is undetermined. The germline V gene has CDR1 LGHNT and CDR2 FRNRAP. Trimming removed 8 bases at V and 2 bases at J, with 10 bases between. CDR3 length equals 13 residues. Here the CDR3 reads CASSDWGNQPQHF. The CDR3 nucleotides are TGTGCTAGTTCCGATTGGGGCAATCAGCCCCAGCATTTT.